These 14 T cell receptor beta chains were sequenced from one sample in a study of blood T cell repertoires in COVID-19. Here immunoSEQ multiplex PCR was the method, and the copy in TCRdb shows in-frame clones only, minus some. Of 70,000 to 75,000 clones listed, around 81% are singletons. The material sequenced was peripheral blood. These receptors all stem from a woman aged 70-85 years with acute or convalescent COVID-19.

The gene calls are TRBV5-1 and TRBJ2-1, with D possibly matching TRBD2 (6 bases). Trimming took 7 bases from V and 4 from J, leaving 15 bases between them. This CDR3 contains 14 residues. Germline V gene sequence: CDR1 SGHRS, CDR2 YFSETQ. The CDR3 sequence is CASFRRAGYNEQFF. The CDR3 DNA reads TGCGCCAGCTTCCGGAGGGCCGGTTACAATGAGCAGTTCTTC.

Written as DNA, the CDR3 is TGTGCCAGCAGACCGCCGGGACTAGCGGGACCATACGAGCAGTACTTC. It encodes CASRPPGLAGPYEQYF. The rearrangement links TRBV28 to TRBJ2-7; the match to TRBD2 covers 13 bases. Germline assignment: CDR1 MDHEN and CDR2 SYDVKM. The V and J ends lost 6 bases and 4 bases, in that order; junction bases with no gene match: 9. The CDR3 is 16 amino acids.

The chain is built from TRBV6-6 and TRBJ2-6; TRBD1 agrees at 8 bases. CDR3 size: 17 residues. Germline CDR1 and CDR2: MNHNY and SVGAGI (reference sequence). Unmatched junction bases numbered 8, after V lost 5 bases and J lost 2 bases. CDR3: CASSRAQGATGANVLTF. The DNA for the CDR3 is TGTGCCAGCAGTCGGGCCCAGGGGGCAACTGGGGCCAACGTCCTGACTTTC.

This chain links TRBV6-6 with TRBJ1-1; a weak D match, TRBD1 (6 bases). The CDR3 is 13 amino acids. With 7 bases removed from V and 1 base from J, the gap between germline ends came to 10 bases. CDR1 and CDR2 from the germline V gene are MNHNY and SVGAGI (reference sequence). In nucleotides, the CDR3 is TGTGCCAGCACTTTACAGGGGAACACTGAAGCTTTCTTT. Its translation: CASTLQGNTEAFF.

V gene TRBV6-6 combines with J gene TRBJ2-1; 8 bases agree with TRBD2. The J segment lost 7 bases and the V segment lost 9 bases, leaving 8 bases of the junction unmatched. The CDR3 loop spans 13 amino acids. Germline-derived CDR1 and CDR2 are MNHNY and SVGAGI (reference sequence). CDR3 coding DNA: TGTGCCAGTAGCGGGAAGGGCGGAAATGAGCAGTTCTTC. It yields the protein CASSGKGGNEQFF.

In this sample, this clone turned up once. This sequence joins TRBV3-1 (or the pseudogene TRBV3-2) and TRBJ2-7, with 10 bases fitting TRBD2. The CDR3 is 15 residues long. Germline V lookup: CDR1 LGHDT, CDR2 YNNKEL (reference sequence). Germline trimming cut 1 base from V and 4 bases from J; bases unmatched to any gene: 4. The CDR3 nucleotides read TGTGCCAGCAGCCAAGCGGGGACTAGCGCTTACGAGCAGTACTTC. It is translated as CASSQAGTSAYEQYF.

The chain links TRBV25-1 to TRBJ2-7; D might be TRBD2 (7 bases). V was pared by 7 bases and J by 5 bases, with 18 bases between. CDR1 MGHDK and CDR2 SYGVNS come from the germline V gene. The CDR3 has 14 residues. Here the CDR3 reads CASTRGAGLHEQYF. Here the CDR3 DNA reads TGTGCCAGCACCCGGGGGGCAGGGTTGCACGAGCAGTACTTC.

V gene TRBV13 combines with J gene TRBJ2-2; possible D gene TRBD1, 7 bases. This CDR3 comprises 14 residues. Trimming pared 5 bases from V and 6 bases from J, leaving 13 bases between. CDR1 is PRHDT and CDR2 is FYEKMQ in the germline V gene (reference sequence). The CDR3 coding sequence is TGTGCCAGCAGCGGAGGGGACAGCCCCGGGGAGCTGTTTTTT. Translated, it gives CASSGGDSPGELFF.

This clone showed up just a few times. V and J are TRBV21-1 and TRBJ1-4; the table's D call, TRBD1, was not checked against the DNA. TRBV21-1 is recorded as a pseudogene. The CDR3 extends over 13 amino acids. CDR3 loop: CASSKPGIEKLFF. The CDR3 DNA reads as TGTGCCAGCAGCAAGCCAGGAATAGAAAAACTGTTTTTT.

The rearrangement joins TRBV18 to TRBJ1-4; D is perhaps TRBD1 (6 bases). The CDR3 runs to 15 residues. Germline V gene sequence: CDR1 KGHSH, CDR2 LQKENI. V lost 2 bases and J lost 4, with 11 bases in between. CDR3 nucleotides: TGTGCCAGCTCACCAGCATGGACAGATAATGAAAAACTGTTTTTT. It yields the protein CASSPAWTDNEKLFF.

This clone was seen a single time. V gene TRBV18 combines with J gene TRBJ1-5; 9 bases line up with TRBD1. V dropped 4 bases and J dropped 1; count of bases not matched to a gene: 5. This CDR3 has 16 residues. Germline CDR1 and CDR2: KGHSH and LQKENI. The CDR3 nucleotides read TGTGCCAGCTCACAATTAGGACAGGGGAGCAATCAGCCCCAGCATTTT. Translated, it gives CASSQLGQGSNQPQHF. Complete variable domain (other parts from reference TRBV18 and TRBJ1-5): NAGVMQNPRHLVRRRGQEARLRCSPMKGHSHVYWYRQLPEEGLKFMVYLQKENIIDESGMPKERFSAEFPKEGPSILRIQQVVRGDSAAYFCASSQLGQGSNQPQHFGDGTRLSIL.

The chain employs TRBV6-1 and TRBJ2-6; D gene ambiguous. From germline, CDR1 is MNHNS and CDR2 SASEGT. Deletions cut 0 bases from V and 0 bases from J, with 9 bases between. The CDR3 has 17 amino acids. CDR3 DNA sequence: TGTGCCAGCAGTGAAGCGTCAGGAAGCTCTGGGGCCAACGTCCTGACTTTC. This translates into CASSEASGSSGANVLTF.

This clone was recorded once. This chain uses TRBV7-3 with TRBJ1-5; D perhaps matches TRBD1 (6 bases). The CDR3 runs 13 residues. Trimming cost V 5 bases and J 4 bases, with 9 bases left between them. In germline, CDR1 is SGHTA, CDR2 FQGTGA. The CDR3 region is CASSETGNQPQHF. In DNA form, the CDR3 reads TGTGCCAGCAGCGAAACAGGGAATCAGCCCCAGCATTTT.

The chain recombines TRBV7-6 with TRBJ2-1; TRBD2 matches at 11 bases. V dropped 2 bases and J dropped 6; count of bases not matched to a gene: 15. Germline V CDR1 and CDR2: SGHVS, FNYEAQ. The CDR3 has 19 amino acids. The CDR3 nucleotides read TGTGCCAGCAGCTTACTCCCCCCTACTAGCGGGAGCCAACGCAATGAGCAGTTCTTC. This translates into CASSLLPPTSGSQRNEQFF.